This is a list of T cell receptor beta chains from one sample in a study of cytomegalovirus exposure and HLA in healthy donors. TCRdb's copy holds only in-frame clones and misses some; the assay was immunoSEQ multiplex PCR. The sample holds some 200,000 clones; approximately 59% are singletons and the top ten take around 2.9%. The sequencing sample was made of PBMCs. These receptors were taken from a man aged 40-49 years in good health and CMV-seronegative. CDR3s include the opening cysteine and the closing phenylalanine or tryptophan. Fields, in order: V gene, clone size, J gene, D gene, CDR3 DNA, CDR3 protein. D genes are given only for firm matches. Expanded clones are given a class, and other clones once, few, many or no size at all.

>TRBV7-2|.|TRBJ2-5|.
TGTGCCAGCAGCTTAGGCGGCGGGAACGGGGAGACCCAGTACTTC
CASSLGGGNGETQYF
>TRBV2|once|TRBJ2-1|.
TGTGCCAGCACTCAGCGAGGAGGTTACAATGAGCAGTTCTTC
CASTQRGGYNEQFF
>TRBV2|.|TRBJ1-1|.
TGTGCCAGCAGCCAGGGTATGAACACTGAAGCTTTCTTT
CASSQGMNTEAFF
>TRBV11-3|.|TRBJ2-3|TRBD2
TGTGCCAGCAGCCCGGGGGGTCGCAGCACAGATACGCAGTATTTT
CASSPGGRSTDTQYF
>TRBV5-6|.|TRBJ1-5|TRBD1
TGTGCCAGCAGCCGCAGGGGGAGGAGCAATCAGCCCCAGCATTTT
CASSRRGRSNQPQHF
>TRBV28|.|TRBJ1-6|.
TGTGCCAGCACGGGGAGGGTAGGTAATTCACCCCTCCACTTT
CASTGRVGNSPLHF
>TRBV19|.|TRBJ1-1|.
TGTGCCAGTAGTAACCGAGCGCGACAGTTCCCAGACCAGACGAACACTGAAGCTTTCTTT
CASSNRARQFPDQTNTEAFF
>TRBV7-9|.|TRBJ1-2|TRBD1
TGTGCCAGCAGCCCATCCGGGACAGGGGGCTTCTATGGCTACACCTTC
CASSPSGTGGFYGYTF
>TRBV9|.|TRBJ2-7|.
TGTGCCAGCAGCGTAGGGGGAGGTAGCGAGCAGTACTTC
CASSVGGGSEQYF
>TRBV11-2|.|TRBJ2-5|.
TGTGCCAGCAGCCGGGGACTGGCGGAGACCCAGTACTTC
CASSRGLAETQYF
>TRBV30|few|TRBJ1-4|TRBD1
TGTGCCTGGAGTGGATCCTGGACAGGAACTAATGAAAAACTGTTTTTT
CAWSGSWTGTNEKLFF
>TRBV7-6|.|TRBJ2-7|TRBD1
TGTGCCAGCAGCTCAACAGGGGGCCCGAGCTCCTACGAGCAGTACTTC
CASSSTGGPSSYEQYF
>TRBV4-1|.|TRBJ1-6|TRBD1
TGCGCCAGCAGCCAAGGGGGGGCGAGGGGGCGCCTCAATTCACCCCTCCACTTT
CASSQGGARGRLNSPLHF
>TRBV4-2|.|TRBJ2-5|TRBD2
TGTGCCAGCAGCCACATAGGACCTAGCGGGGTTTATGAGACCCAGTACTTC
CASSHIGPSGVYETQYF
>TRBV30|.|TRBJ2-7|TRBD2
TGTGCCTGGAGTCGCGGGGGGGCGCAAGTCTCCTACGAGCAGTACTTC
CAWSRGGAQVSYEQYF
>TRBV30|.|TRBJ2-2|.
TGTGCCTGGAGACAGGGTTCCGGGGAGCTGTTTTTT
CAWRQGSGELFF
>TRBV10-3|.|TRBJ2-2|TRBD1
TGTGCCATCAGTAGCAATCGACAGGGTGTCTTCACCGGGGAGCTGTTTTTT
CAISSNRQGVFTGELFF
>TRBV2|.|TRBJ1-6|.
TGTGCCAGCGGGAGCACTCTACCGGGCGATTCACCCCTCCACTTT
CASGSTLPGDSPLHF
>TRBV6-4|.|TRBJ1-1|.
TGTGCCAGCAGTGATAGGGGAGGGACCTTTGAAGCTTTCTTT
CASSDRGGTFEAFF
>TRBV18|.|TRBJ2-3|.
TGTGCCAGCTCACCAAAGACAAGCAGCACAGATACGCAGTATTTT
CASSPKTSSTDTQYF
>TRBV19|.|TRBJ2-7|.
TGTGCCAGTAGTGCGTCCGGGACATACTACGAGCAGTACTTC
CASSASGTYYEQYF
>TRBV7-2|.|TRBJ1-4|.
TGTGCCAGCAGCCTACAGACAGTTCCTAATGAAAAACTGTTTTTT
CASSLQTVPNEKLFF
>TRBV6-1|few|TRBJ1-5|.
TGTGCCAGCAGTGAGACCCAGGGGTCTGTCTATCAGCCCCAGCATTTT
CASSETQGSVYQPQHF
>TRBV18|.|TRBJ2-2|.
TGTGCCAGCTCACCACGGTCGGACACCGGGGAGCTGTTTTTT
CASSPRSDTGELFF
>TRBV2|.|TRBJ1-2|.
TGTGCCAGCAGTCGAATTGACAGCTCCTATGGCTACACCTTC
CASSRIDSSYGYTF
>TRBV19|few|TRBJ1-1|TRBD1
TGTGCCAGTACGGGCAGGGGGGCCACTGAAGCTTTCTTT
CASTGRGATEAFF
>TRBV19|.|TRBJ2-2|TRBD2
TGTGCCAGTAGTATCCTAGCGGGAGGAACCGGGGAGCTGTTTTTT
CASSILAGGTGELFF
>TRBV7-9|.|TRBJ2-7|TRBD1
TGTGCCAGCAGCTCAGCGCTGTTGGGGACAGGGACCTACGAGCAGTACTTC
CASSSALLGTGTYEQYF
>TRBV19|.|TRBJ2-7|TRBD1
TGTGCCAGTAGTACCCGACATGGGGGGACAGGGGGCCAACCTTACGAGCAGTACTTC
CASSTRHGGTGGQPYEQYF
>TRBV5-1|.|TRBJ2-7|.
TGCGCCAGCAATCCGAACGGACTCCTAAACGAGCAGTACTTC
CASNPNGLLNEQYF
>TRBV5-4|.|TRBJ2-2|.
TGTGCCAGCAGCTTCCCTGGGAGAGCGAACACCGGGGAGCTGTTTTTT
CASSFPGRANTGELFF
>TRBV5-5|.|TRBJ2-7|.
TGTGCCAGCAGCTTGATTTTTAGGGGATTCTACGAGCAGTACTTC
CASSLIFRGFYEQYF
>TRBV10-3|.|TRBJ1-4|.
TGTGCCATCAGTGAGCGAGCGAAGAGTGAAAAACTGTTTTTT
CAISERAKSEKLFF
>TRBV19|.|TRBJ2-3|.
TGTGCCAGTAGTATAGAAGGCAGCGGGCAGTATTTT
CASSIEGSGQYF
>TRBV11-1|.|TRBJ2-7|TRBD1
TGTGCCAGCAGCCAAGGGACAGGGACTACCTACGAGCAGTACTTC
CASSQGTGTTYEQYF
>TRBV2|.|TRBJ2-5|TRBD2
TGTGCCAGCAGGGTTCGTTCTAGCGGCGAAGAGACCCAGTACTTC
CASRVRSSGEETQYF
>TRBV6-5|.|TRBJ2-7|.
TGTGCCAGCAAAAAAGGACAGAAGGGGCGCGAGCAGTACTTC
CASKKGQKGREQYF
>TRBV2|.|TRBJ2-3|.
TGTGCCAGCAGGCCTACACCGGGACAAGGCACAGATACGCAGTATTTT
CASRPTPGQGTDTQYF
>TRBV16|.|TRBJ2-3|.
TGTGCCAGCAGCCAATCGGGGACAATCGTCACAGATACGCAGTATTTT
CASSQSGTIVTDTQYF
>TRBV6-4|.|TRBJ2-1|.
TGTGCCAGCAGTGTTATGCGGGGATACAATGAGCAGTTCTTC
CASSVMRGYNEQFF
>TRBV30|.|TRBJ2-2|.
TGTGCCTGGAGTGCAGAGAACACCGGGGAGCTGTTTTTT
CAWSAENTGELFF
>TRBV27|few|TRBJ2-7|TRBD2
TGTGCCAGCAGTACCAGAAATCCCTCGGGGGGGACCTACGAGCAGTACTTC
CASSTRNPSGGTYEQYF
>TRBV2|few|TRBJ2-1|TRBD1
TGTGCCCGAGGACAGGGAGCCTACAATGAGCAGTTCTTC
CARGQGAYNEQFF
>TRBV10-3|.|TRBJ2-1|TRBD2
TGTGCCATCAGTGGCCGGGAGGGTAGGAATGAGCAGTTCTTC
CAISGREGRNEQFF
>TRBV7-9|.|TRBJ1-2|.
TGTTCCAGCAGCTTAGCGGCCGGACAGCCCGGCGGCTACACCTTC
CSSSLAAGQPGGYTF
>TRBV7-6|.|TRBJ1-3|.
TGTGCCAGCAGCTCCCTCTTCTTGTCCACCATATATTTT
CASSSLFLSTIYF
>TRBV7-9|once|TRBJ2-1|.
TGTGCCAGCAGCCGTCGTAGCGGAGGCCGGAACGGTGAGCAGTTCTTC
CASSRRSGGRNGEQFF
>TRBV18|.|TRBJ1-1|TRBD1
TGTGCCAGCTCACCAAGACCCGGGACAGGGGGACCTGAAGCTTTCTTT
CASSPRPGTGGPEAFF
>TRBV7-9|.|TRBJ1-1|TRBD1
TGTGCCAGCAGCTCGGGACAGGGTACGAACACTGAAGCTTTCTTT
CASSSGQGTNTEAFF
>TRBV28|.|TRBJ1-4|.
TGTGCCAGCAGTTCTCGAGGTTTGGAAAAACTGTTTTTT
CASSSRGLEKLFF
>TRBV6-5|.|TRBJ2-2|TRBD1
TGTGCCAGCAGTTACGGCAGGGGGTTCACCGGGGAGCTGTTTTTT
CASSYGRGFTGELFF
>TRBV7-9|few|TRBJ2-7|TRBD2
TGTGCCAGCAGCTTAGGGGTAGCGGGAGACGAGCAGTACTTC
CASSLGVAGDEQYF